This T cell receptor beta chain was captured in a study of blood T cells in healthy people across ages. General study results and limits: There was a strong correlation between TCR beta diversity and naive T cell percentage.

This clonotype was found a few times. Antigen unknown. Trimming stripped 3 bases from V and 2 bases from J, with 10 bases between. This CDR3 spans 14 amino acids. Germline-derived CDR1 and CDR2 are LGHDT and YNNKEL (reference sequence). Using a J-beta primer mix together with a sample-barcoded 5' primer, a second PCR was run for roughly 7 to 11 cycles. TCRdb re-called the 5' RACE reads with MiXCR, one entry per CDR3 protein. The sample contains 1,100,000 or so distinct CDR3 sequences, 35% to 55% of which appear only once. The amount of total RNA extracted per sample was at least 6 micrograms. The material sequenced was blood. This receptor was taken from a woman aged 60-75 years in good health. V usage is TRBV3-1 and J usage is TRBJ1-1; no clear D. The DNA of the CDR3 is TGTGCCAGCAGCCAGGGTGGACGTAACACTGAAGCTTTCTTT. Protein sequence: CASSQGGRNTEAFF. The complete variable domain, with remaining parts taken from reference TRBV3-1 and TRBJ1-1, reads DTAVSQTPKYLVTQMGNDKSIKCEQNLGHDTMYWYKQDSKKFLKIMFSYNNKELIINETVPNRFSPKSPDKAHLNLHINSLELGDSAVYFCASSQGGRNTEAFFGQGTRLTVV.